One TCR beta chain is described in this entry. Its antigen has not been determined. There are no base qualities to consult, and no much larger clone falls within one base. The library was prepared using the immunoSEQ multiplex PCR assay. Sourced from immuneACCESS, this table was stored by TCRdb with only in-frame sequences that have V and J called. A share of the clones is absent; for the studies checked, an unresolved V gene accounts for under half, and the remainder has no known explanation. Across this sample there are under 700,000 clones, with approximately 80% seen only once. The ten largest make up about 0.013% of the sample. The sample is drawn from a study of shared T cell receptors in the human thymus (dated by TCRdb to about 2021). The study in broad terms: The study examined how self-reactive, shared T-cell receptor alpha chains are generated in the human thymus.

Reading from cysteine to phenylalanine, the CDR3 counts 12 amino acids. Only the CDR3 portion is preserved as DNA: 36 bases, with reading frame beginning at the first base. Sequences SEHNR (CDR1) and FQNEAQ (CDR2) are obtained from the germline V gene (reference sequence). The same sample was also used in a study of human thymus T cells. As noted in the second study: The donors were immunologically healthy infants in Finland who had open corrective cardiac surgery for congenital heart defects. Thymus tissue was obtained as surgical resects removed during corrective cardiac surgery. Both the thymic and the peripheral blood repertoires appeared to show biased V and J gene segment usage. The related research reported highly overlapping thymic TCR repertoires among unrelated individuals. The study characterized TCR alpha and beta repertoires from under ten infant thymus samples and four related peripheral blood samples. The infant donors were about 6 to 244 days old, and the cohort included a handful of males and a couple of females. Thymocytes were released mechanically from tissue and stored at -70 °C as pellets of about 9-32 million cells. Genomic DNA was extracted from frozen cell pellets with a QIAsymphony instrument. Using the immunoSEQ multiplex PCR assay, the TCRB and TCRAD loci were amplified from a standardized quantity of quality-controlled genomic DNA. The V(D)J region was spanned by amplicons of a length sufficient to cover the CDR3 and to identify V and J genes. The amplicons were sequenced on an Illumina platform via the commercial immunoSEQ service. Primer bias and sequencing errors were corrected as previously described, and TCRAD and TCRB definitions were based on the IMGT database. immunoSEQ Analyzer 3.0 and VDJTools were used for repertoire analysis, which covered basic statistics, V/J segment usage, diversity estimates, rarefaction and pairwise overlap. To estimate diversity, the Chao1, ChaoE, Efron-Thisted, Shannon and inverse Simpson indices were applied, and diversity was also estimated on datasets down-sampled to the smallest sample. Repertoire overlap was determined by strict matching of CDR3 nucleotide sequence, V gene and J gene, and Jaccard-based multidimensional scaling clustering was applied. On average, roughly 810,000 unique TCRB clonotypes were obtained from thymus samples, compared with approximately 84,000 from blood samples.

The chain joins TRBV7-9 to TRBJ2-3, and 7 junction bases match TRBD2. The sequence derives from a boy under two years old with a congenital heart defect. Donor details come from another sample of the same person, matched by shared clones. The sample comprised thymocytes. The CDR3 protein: CEAGPPTDTQYF. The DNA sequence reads TGTGAAGCGGGACCTCCCACAGATACGCAGTATTTT.